These T cell receptor beta chains were read from a single sample in a study of control samples from healthy donors and cancer patients. The table came from immunoSEQ multiplex PCR; TCRdb's copy has only in-frame clones and leaves some out. Among 120,000 or so clones, around 93% were seen once, and the ten largest hold approximately 8.6%. The sample taken for sequencing was blood. The receptors come from a man aged 18 to 35 in good health. The CDR3 runs from the conserved cysteine through the conserved F or W. The D gene is left open where the match is weak. Rows give clone size only sometimes, using once, few, many, or a class for an expanded clone.

j_gene	d_gene	v_gene	abundance	CDR3aa	CDR3nt
TRBJ2-1	TRBD2	TRBV19	.	CASSIARTSVTYNEQFF	TGTGCCAGTAGTATTGCTCGGACTAGCGTCACCTACAATGAGCAGTTCTTC
TRBJ2-3	TRBD2	TRBV10-3	.	CAISEYAGLAGTTDTQYF	TGTGCCATCAGTGAATATGCGGGACTAGCGGGGACCACAGATACGCAGTATTTT
TRBJ2-7	.	TRBV27	.	CASRPRPTSYEQYF	TGTGCCAGCCGACCTAGGCCGACCTCCTACGAGCAGTACTTC
TRBJ2-1	.	TRBV11-3	.	CASSLDGSHYNEQFF	TGTGCCAGCAGCTTGGACGGTAGTCACTACAATGAGCAGTTCTTC
TRBJ1-1	.	TRBV5-8	.	CASSLFPGNTEAFF	TGTGCCAGCAGCTTGTTCCCAGGGAACACTGAAGCTTTCTTT
TRBJ2-5	TRBD2	TRBV6-5	.	CASSYSGGSQETQYF	TGTGCCAGCAGTTACTCTGGCGGGAGCCAAGAGACCCAGTACTTC
TRBJ1-2	.	TRBV11-2	.	CASTPVAGYGYTF	TGTGCCAGCACCCCGGTTGCGGGCTATGGCTACACCTTC
TRBJ2-7	TRBD1	TRBV10-1	.	CASSGRDRAGQQYF	TGCGCCAGCAGTGGCCGGGACAGGGCCGGCCAGCAGTACTTC
TRBJ1-3	.	TRBV2	.	CASSPFTGWFGNTIYF	TGTGCCAGCAGCCCATTTACAGGGTGGTTTGGAAACACCATATATTTT
TRBJ2-7	TRBD1	TRBV5-1	.	CASSLGDRVAYEQYF	TGCGCCAGCAGCTTGGGGGACAGGGTAGCCTACGAGCAGTACTTC
TRBJ2-3	.	TRBV5-1	.	CASSARQSSSTDTQYF	TGCGCCAGCAGCGCCCGACAGTCCTCTAGCACAGATACGCAGTATTTT
TRBJ1-5	TRBD1	TRBV15	.	CATSRYGTENQPQHF	TGTGCCACCAGCAGGTATGGGACAGAGAATCAGCCCCAGCATTTT
TRBJ1-1	.	TRBV29-1	few	CSVDPVNTEAFF	TGCAGCGTTGATCCCGTGAACACTGAAGCTTTCTTT
TRBJ2-1	TRBD2	TRBV3-1/TRBV3-2	.	CASSQEGGTPGNEQFF	TGTGCCAGCAGCCAAGAGGGAGGGACCCCCGGGAATGAGCAGTTCTTC
TRBJ1-2	.	TRBV30	.	CAWAPGVLYYGYTF	TGTGCCTGGGCCCCCGGGGTGCTTTACTATGGCTACACCTTC
TRBJ1-1	.	TRBV7-6	.	CASSLGGPGFTEAFF	TGTGCCAGCAGCTTAGGGGGCCCAGGTTTCACTGAAGCTTTCTTT
TRBJ2-5	.	TRBV7-9	.	CASHNARDTQYF	TGTGCCAGCCACAACGCGAGGGATACCCAGTACTTC